A selection of T cell receptor beta chains follows, all from one sample in a study of graft-versus-host responses after intestinal transplantation. Their recognized antigens are unknown. Only in-frame clones appear in the TCRdb table, and some are missing; sequencing was by immunoSEQ multiplex PCR. The repertoire holds 35,000 to 50,000 clones, with around 96% as singletons. Sequenced material: unstimulated CD8+ T cells sorted from spleen or lymph node cells, taken before transplant. The receptors come from a human donor who was the organ donor for an intestinal transplant. Both conserved end residues are part of each CDR3. Fields, in order: clone size, J gene, D gene, V gene, CDR3 protein, CDR3 DNA. D genes are given only for firm matches. Clone size, where shown, is once, few, many, or a class for clones that have expanded.

clone size: NA
J gene: TRBJ2-5
D gene: TRBD2
V gene: TRBV7-3
CDR3 protein: CASSSAGEETQYF
CDR3 DNA: TGTGCCAGCAGCTCAGCGGGGGAAGAGACCCAGTACTTC

clone size: NA
J gene: TRBJ2-3
D gene: NA
V gene: TRBV6-5
CDR3 protein: CASSYPGDTQYF
CDR3 DNA: TGTGCCAGCAGTTATCCGGGTGATACGCAGTATTTT

clone size: NA
J gene: TRBJ2-2
D gene: TRBD1
V gene: TRBV29-1
CDR3 protein: CSVIGTGKVNTGELFF
CDR3 DNA: TGCAGCGTTATAGGGACAGGGAAGGTGAACACCGGGGAGCTGTTTTTT

clone size: NA
J gene: TRBJ1-1
D gene: NA
V gene: TRBV9
CDR3 protein: CASSDSRDAMNTEAFF
CDR3 DNA: TGTGCCAGCAGCGATTCCCGGGACGCCATGAACACTGAAGCTTTCTTT

clone size: once
J gene: TRBJ2-5
D gene: TRBD2
V gene: TRBV10-2
CDR3 protein: CASRRGGRGETQYF
CDR3 DNA: TGCGCCAGCAGGCGGGGGGGGCGAGGAGAGACCCAGTACTTC

clone size: NA
J gene: TRBJ2-2
D gene: NA
V gene: TRBV25-1
CDR3 protein: CASSQGQNTGELFF
CDR3 DNA: TGTGCCAGCAGTCAGGGGCAGAACACCGGGGAGCTGTTTTTT

clone size: NA
J gene: TRBJ1-2
D gene: NA
V gene: TRBV4-1
CDR3 protein: CASSQGGRWQWIGSGDGYTF
CDR3 DNA: TGCGCCAGCAGCCAAGGGGGGCGGTGGCAGTGGATAGGATCAGGGGATGGCTACACCTTC

clone size: NA
J gene: TRBJ1-6
D gene: NA
V gene: TRBV4-3
CDR3 protein: CASSQILDSINSPLHF
CDR3 DNA: TGCGCCAGCAGCCAAATTCTCGACAGTATCAATTCACCCCTCCACTTT

clone size: NA
J gene: TRBJ2-1
D gene: TRBD2
V gene: TRBV7-8
CDR3 protein: CASSLLAGGLYNEQFF
CDR3 DNA: TGTGCCAGCAGCTTATTGGCGGGGGGGCTCTACAATGAGCAGTTCTTC

clone size: NA
J gene: TRBJ1-1
D gene: NA
V gene: TRBV19
CDR3 protein: CASSMGQNTEAFF
CDR3 DNA: TGTGCCAGTAGTATGGGACAGAACACTGAAGCTTTCTTT

clone size: NA
J gene: TRBJ2-1
D gene: TRBD2
V gene: TRBV11-1
CDR3 protein: CASSLGTSGVYNEQFF
CDR3 DNA: TGTGCCAGCAGCTTGGGGACTAGCGGCGTATACAATGAGCAGTTCTTC

clone size: NA
J gene: TRBJ2-3
D gene: NA
V gene: TRBV6-5
CDR3 protein: CASRTGTDTQYF
CDR3 DNA: TGTGCCAGTCGGACGGGCACAGATACGCAGTATTTT

clone size: NA
J gene: TRBJ2-3
D gene: NA
V gene: TRBV27
CDR3 protein: CASSSRQAGSDTQYF
CDR3 DNA: TGTGCCAGCAGTTCCCGACAGGCGGGGTCAGATACGCAGTATTTT

clone size: NA
J gene: TRBJ2-7
D gene: NA
V gene: TRBV6-1
CDR3 protein: CASIDPRSSYEQYF
CDR3 DNA: TGTGCCAGCATCGATCCCCGGAGCTCCTACGAGCAGTACTTC

clone size: NA
J gene: TRBJ2-7
D gene: NA
V gene: TRBV6-5
CDR3 protein: CASSYGASSYEQYF
CDR3 DNA: TGTGCCAGCAGTTACGGGGCATCATCCTACGAGCAGTACTTC

clone size: NA
J gene: TRBJ1-1
D gene: NA
V gene: TRBV30
CDR3 protein: CAWSSGAEAFF
CDR3 DNA: TGTGCCTGGAGTTCAGGGGCTGAAGCTTTCTTT

clone size: NA
J gene: TRBJ1-5
D gene: NA
V gene: TRBV27
CDR3 protein: CASSLWGGSNQPQHF
CDR3 DNA: TGTGCCAGCAGTCTTTGGGGAGGAAGCAATCAGCCCCAGCATTTT

clone size: NA
J gene: TRBJ1-2
D gene: NA
V gene: TRBV9
CDR3 protein: CASSLPPAF
CDR3 DNA: TGTGCCAGCAGCCTTCCCCCGGCCTTC

clone size: NA
J gene: TRBJ1-2
D gene: TRBD1
V gene: TRBV29-1
CDR3 protein: CSGGIQGGTFYGYTF
CDR3 DNA: TGCAGCGGAGGGATACAGGGGGGGACTTTCTATGGCTACACCTTC

clone size: NA
J gene: TRBJ2-2
D gene: NA
V gene: TRBV27
CDR3 protein: CASSLLGFTGELFF
CDR3 DNA: TGTGCCAGCAGTTTACTGGGTTTTACCGGGGAGCTGTTTTTT

clone size: once
J gene: TRBJ2-7
D gene: NA
V gene: TRBV4-3
CDR3 protein: CASSQAPGSGEQYF
CDR3 DNA: TGCGCCAGCAGCCAAGCGCCAGGGTCAGGGGAGCAGTACTTC

clone size: NA
J gene: TRBJ2-1
D gene: TRBD2
V gene: TRBV5-4
CDR3 protein: CASSPRTSGEMEQFF
CDR3 DNA: TGTGCCAGCAGCCCCCGGACTAGCGGGGAGATGGAGCAGTTCTTC

clone size: NA
J gene: TRBJ1-1
D gene: NA
V gene: TRBV9
CDR3 protein: CASTKGTGNTEAFF
CDR3 DNA: TGTGCCAGCACCAAAGGGACGGGGAACACTGAAGCTTTCTTT

clone size: NA
J gene: TRBJ2-3
D gene: NA
V gene: TRBV5-6
CDR3 protein: CASSLKGVDTQYF
CDR3 DNA: TGTGCCAGCAGCTTGAAGGGAGTCGATACGCAGTATTTT

clone size: once
J gene: TRBJ2-5
D gene: NA
V gene: TRBV4-3
CDR3 protein: CASSQEIASQETQYF
CDR3 DNA: TGCGCCAGCAGCCAAGAGATAGCCAGCCAAGAGACCCAGTACTTC

clone size: NA
J gene: TRBJ2-3
D gene: TRBD2
V gene: TRBV9
CDR3 protein: CASSVAGRGGPEDTQYF
CDR3 DNA: TGTGCCAGCAGCGTAGCAGGGCGGGGGGGTCCCGAAGATACGCAGTATTTT

clone size: NA
J gene: TRBJ1-1
D gene: TRBD1
V gene: TRBV5-1
CDR3 protein: CASSSGQGEGTTEAFF
CDR3 DNA: TGCGCCAGCAGCAGTGGACAGGGAGAAGGTACCACTGAAGCTTTCTTT

clone size: NA
J gene: TRBJ1-1
D gene: NA
V gene: TRBV4-1
CDR3 protein: CASSQVRTYEAFF
CDR3 DNA: TGCGCCAGCAGCCAAGTGAGGACATATGAAGCTTTCTTT

clone size: NA
J gene: TRBJ2-3
D gene: NA
V gene: TRBV4-3
CDR3 protein: CASSPRYGSDTQYF
CDR3 DNA: TGCGCCAGCAGCCCCAGATACGGTTCAGATACACAGTATTTT

clone size: NA
J gene: TRBJ1-5
D gene: NA
V gene: TRBV6-4
CDR3 protein: CASNLTQPQHF
CDR3 DNA: TGTGCCAGCAACCTAACCCAGCCCCAGCATTTT

clone size: NA
J gene: TRBJ2-2
D gene: TRBD1
V gene: TRBV30
CDR3 protein: CAWRLGQGAGELFF
CDR3 DNA: TGTGCCTGGCGACTAGGACAGGGGGCAGGGGAGCTGTTTTTT

clone size: NA
J gene: TRBJ2-3
D gene: NA
V gene: TRBV28
CDR3 protein: CASSLGDTQYF
CDR3 DNA: TGTGCCAGCAGTTTAGGGGATACGCAGTATTTT

clone size: NA
J gene: TRBJ2-2
D gene: NA
V gene: TRBV6-5
CDR3 protein: CASNYRGGLTGELFF
CDR3 DNA: TGTGCCAGCAATTACAGGGGAGGGCTGACCGGGGAGCTGTTTTTT

clone size: NA
J gene: TRBJ2-7
D gene: NA
V gene: TRBV29-1
CDR3 protein: CSVEMGIDYEQYF
CDR3 DNA: TGCAGCGTTGAAATGGGGATAGACTACGAGCAGTACTTC

clone size: NA
J gene: TRBJ2-2
D gene: NA
V gene: TRBV27
CDR3 protein: CASRNSARELFF
CDR3 DNA: TGTGCCAGCAGAAACAGCGCGCGGGAGCTGTTTTTT

clone size: NA
J gene: TRBJ2-7
D gene: NA
V gene: TRBV27
CDR3 protein: CASSFSYSYEQYF
CDR3 DNA: TGTGCCAGCAGTTTCTCGTACTCCTACGAGCAGTACTTC

clone size: once
J gene: TRBJ2-1
D gene: NA
V gene: TRBV6-1
CDR3 protein: CASSRDYNEQFF
CDR3 DNA: TGTGCCAGCAGTCGGGACTACAATGAGCAGTTCTTC

clone size: NA
J gene: TRBJ2-7
D gene: TRBD1
V gene: TRBV9
CDR3 protein: CASSDRGYEQYF
CDR3 DNA: TGTGCCAGCAGCGACAGGGGCTACGAGCAGTACTTC

clone size: NA
J gene: TRBJ2-3
D gene: TRBD2
V gene: TRBV5-1
CDR3 protein: CASSPWTSGGAADTQYF
CDR3 DNA: TGCGCCAGCAGCCCCTGGACTAGCGGGGGGGCCGCGGATACGCAGTATTTT

clone size: NA
J gene: TRBJ2-5
D gene: TRBD1
V gene: TRBV7-9
CDR3 protein: CASSPGQGRGETQYF
CDR3 DNA: TGTGCCAGCAGCCCTGGACAGGGGAGGGGGGAGACCCAGTACTTC

clone size: NA
J gene: TRBJ2-7
D gene: NA
V gene: TRBV4-1
CDR3 protein: CASSQDEEAKVYEQYF
CDR3 DNA: TGCGCCAGCAGCCAAGATGAAGAGGCAAAAGTCTACGAGCAGTACTTC

clone size: NA
J gene: TRBJ2-7
D gene: TRBD2
V gene: TRBV7-2
CDR3 protein: CASSLEASGVIEQYF
CDR3 DNA: TGTGCCAGCAGCTTAGAGGCTAGCGGGGTAATTGAGCAGTACTTC

clone size: NA
J gene: TRBJ1-1
D gene: NA
V gene: TRBV30
CDR3 protein: CAWEQNTEAFF
CDR3 DNA: TGTGCCTGGGAGCAAAACACTGAAGCTTTCTTT

clone size: NA
J gene: TRBJ2-3
D gene: NA
V gene: TRBV11-2
CDR3 protein: CASSLDSPDTQYF
CDR3 DNA: TGTGCCAGCAGCTTAGATTCCCCAGATACGCAGTATTTT

clone size: NA
J gene: TRBJ2-5
D gene: TRBD1
V gene: TRBV11-2
CDR3 protein: CASRGALSDRGWETQYF
CDR3 DNA: TGTGCCAGCAGAGGGGCTCTGTCGGACAGGGGATGGGAGACCCAGTACTTC

clone size: NA
J gene: TRBJ1-4
D gene: TRBD1
V gene: TRBV5-6
CDR3 protein: CASSFQTGGAWEKLFF
CDR3 DNA: TGTGCCAGCAGCTTTCAGACAGGGGGCGCGTGGGAAAAACTGTTTTTT

clone size: NA
J gene: TRBJ1-1
D gene: NA
V gene: TRBV4-2
CDR3 protein: CASSQGGGEAFF
CDR3 DNA: TGTGCCAGCAGCCAAGGGGGGGGTGAAGCTTTCTTT

clone size: NA
J gene: TRBJ1-1
D gene: NA
V gene: TRBV4-2
CDR3 protein: CASSQEKVVSTEAFF
CDR3 DNA: TGTGCCAGCAGCCAAGAAAAGGTAGTGAGCACTGAAGCTTTCTTT

clone size: NA
J gene: TRBJ1-5
D gene: NA
V gene: TRBV19
CDR3 protein: CASSIVGYSNQPQHF
CDR3 DNA: TGTGCCAGTAGTATAGTCGGTTATAGCAATCAGCCCCAGCATTTT

clone size: NA
J gene: TRBJ2-3
D gene: TRBD2
V gene: TRBV6-5
CDR3 protein: CASSYGLAYTDTQYF
CDR3 DNA: TGTGCCAGCAGTTACGGACTAGCTTACACAGATACGCAGTATTTT

clone size: NA
J gene: TRBJ2-7
D gene: NA
V gene: TRBV6-1
CDR3 protein: CASSEIGTPYEQYF
CDR3 DNA: TGTGCCAGCAGTGAAATAGGGACTCCCTACGAGCAGTACTTC

clone size: NA
J gene: TRBJ2-1
D gene: TRBD1
V gene: TRBV27
CDR3 protein: CASSSLSGTGGVNEQFF
CDR3 DNA: TGTGCCAGCAGTTCACTTAGTGGGACAGGGGGAGTCAATGAGCAGTTCTTC

clone size: NA
J gene: TRBJ1-2
D gene: TRBD1
V gene: TRBV5-6
CDR3 protein: CASSIIRDRGLNDYGYTF
CDR3 DNA: TGTGCCAGCAGCATTATCCGGGACAGGGGGCTTAATGACTATGGCTACACCTTC